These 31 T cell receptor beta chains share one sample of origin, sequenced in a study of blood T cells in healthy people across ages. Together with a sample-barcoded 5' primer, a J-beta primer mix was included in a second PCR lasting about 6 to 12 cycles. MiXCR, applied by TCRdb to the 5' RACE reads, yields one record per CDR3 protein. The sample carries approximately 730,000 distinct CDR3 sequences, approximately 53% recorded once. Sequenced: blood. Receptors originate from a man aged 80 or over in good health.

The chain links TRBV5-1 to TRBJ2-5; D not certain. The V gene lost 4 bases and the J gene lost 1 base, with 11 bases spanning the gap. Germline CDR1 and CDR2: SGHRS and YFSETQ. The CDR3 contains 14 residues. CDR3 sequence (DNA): TGCGCCAGCAGCGTATGGCTATCCCAAGAGACCCAGTACTTC. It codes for CASSVWLSQETQYF.

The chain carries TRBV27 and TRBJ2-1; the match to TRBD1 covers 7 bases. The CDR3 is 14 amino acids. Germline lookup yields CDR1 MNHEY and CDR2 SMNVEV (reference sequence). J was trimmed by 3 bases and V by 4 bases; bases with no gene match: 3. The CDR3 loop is CASSSWDSYNEQFF. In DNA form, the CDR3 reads TGTGCCAGCAGTTCCTGGGACAGCTACAATGAGCAGTTCTTC.

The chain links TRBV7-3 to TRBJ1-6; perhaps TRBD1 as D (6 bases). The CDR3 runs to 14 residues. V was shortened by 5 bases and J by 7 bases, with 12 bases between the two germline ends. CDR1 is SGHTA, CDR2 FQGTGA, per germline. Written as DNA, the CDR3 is TGTGCCAGCAGCCGAGGACAGCAAAATTCACCCCTCCACTTT. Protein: CASSRGQQNSPLHF.

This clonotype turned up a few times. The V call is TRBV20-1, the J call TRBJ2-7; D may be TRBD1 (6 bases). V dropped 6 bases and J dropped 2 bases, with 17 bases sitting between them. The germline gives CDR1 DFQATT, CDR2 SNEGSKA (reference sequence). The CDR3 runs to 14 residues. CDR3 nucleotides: TGCAGTGCAACCGGGGACAATCGACCCTACGAGCAGTACTTC. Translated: CSATGDNRPYEQYF.

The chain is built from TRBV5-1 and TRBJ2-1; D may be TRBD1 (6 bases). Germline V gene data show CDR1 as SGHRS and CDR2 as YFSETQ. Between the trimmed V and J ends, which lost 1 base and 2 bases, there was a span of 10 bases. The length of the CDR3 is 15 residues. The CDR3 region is CASSLLRGTYNEQFF. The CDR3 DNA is TGCGCCAGCAGCTTGTTAAGGGGGACCTACAATGAGCAGTTCTTC.

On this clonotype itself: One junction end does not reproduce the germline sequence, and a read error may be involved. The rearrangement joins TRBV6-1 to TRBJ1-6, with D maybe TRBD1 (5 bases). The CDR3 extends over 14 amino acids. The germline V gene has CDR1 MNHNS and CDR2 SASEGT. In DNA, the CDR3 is TGTGCCAGCAGTGAATGGGGACCGGTTTCACCCCCCCACTTT. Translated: CASSEWGPVSPPHF.

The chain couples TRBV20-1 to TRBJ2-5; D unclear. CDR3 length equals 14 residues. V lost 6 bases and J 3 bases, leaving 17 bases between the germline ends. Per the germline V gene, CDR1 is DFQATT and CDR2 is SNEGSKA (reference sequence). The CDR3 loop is CSADSVSWKETQYF. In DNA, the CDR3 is TGCAGTGCCGACTCCGTAAGCTGGAAAGAGACCCAGTACTTC.

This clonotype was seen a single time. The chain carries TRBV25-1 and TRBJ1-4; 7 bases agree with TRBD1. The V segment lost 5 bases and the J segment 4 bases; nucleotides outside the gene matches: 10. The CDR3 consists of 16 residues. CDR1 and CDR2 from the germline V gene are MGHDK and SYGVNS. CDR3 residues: CASSHSPGQSNEKLFF. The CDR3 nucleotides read TGTGCCAGCAGTCACTCACCGGGACAGAGTAATGAAAAACTGTTTTTT.

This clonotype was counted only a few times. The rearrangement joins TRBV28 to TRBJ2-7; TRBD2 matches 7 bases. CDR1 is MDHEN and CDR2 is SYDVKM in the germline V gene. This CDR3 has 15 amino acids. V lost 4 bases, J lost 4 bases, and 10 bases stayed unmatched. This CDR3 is CASSSRGTGLYEQYF. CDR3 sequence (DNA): TGTGCCAGCAGTTCCCGGGGGACGGGACTATACGAGCAGTACTTC. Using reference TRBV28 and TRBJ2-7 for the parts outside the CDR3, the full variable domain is DVKVTQSSRYLVKRTGEKVFLECVQDMDHENMFWYRQDPGLGLRLIYFSYDVKMKEKGDIPEGYSVSREKKERFSLILESASTNQTSMYLCASSSRGTGLYEQYFGPGTRLTVT.

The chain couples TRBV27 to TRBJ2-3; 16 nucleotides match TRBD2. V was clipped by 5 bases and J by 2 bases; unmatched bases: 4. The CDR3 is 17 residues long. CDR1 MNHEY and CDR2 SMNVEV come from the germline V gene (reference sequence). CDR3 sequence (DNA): TGTGCCAGCAGTCCGGGGACTAGCGGGAGGGTCACAGATACGCAGTATTTT. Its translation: CASSPGTSGRVTDTQYF.

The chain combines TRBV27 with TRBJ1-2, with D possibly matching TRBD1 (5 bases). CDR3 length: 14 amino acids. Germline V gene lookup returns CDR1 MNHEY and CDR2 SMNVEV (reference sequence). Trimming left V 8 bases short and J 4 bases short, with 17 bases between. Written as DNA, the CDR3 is TGTGCCAGCGGACCTTCGGGGGTCCGCTATGGCTACACCTTC. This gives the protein CASGPSGVRYGYTF.

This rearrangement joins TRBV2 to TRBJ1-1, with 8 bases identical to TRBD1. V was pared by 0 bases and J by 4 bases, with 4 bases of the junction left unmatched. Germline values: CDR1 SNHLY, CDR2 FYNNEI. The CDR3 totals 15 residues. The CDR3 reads CASSEAAGGLTEAFF. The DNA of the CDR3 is TGTGCCAGCAGTGAAGCGGCAGGGGGCCTCACTGAAGCTTTCTTT.

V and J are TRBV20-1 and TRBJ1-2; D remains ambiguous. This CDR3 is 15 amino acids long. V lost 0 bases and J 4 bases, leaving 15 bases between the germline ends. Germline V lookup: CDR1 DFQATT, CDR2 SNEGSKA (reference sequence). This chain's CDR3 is CSAREEAAGSYGYTF. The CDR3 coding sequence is TGCAGTGCTAGAGAAGAAGCAGCTGGGAGCTATGGCTACACCTTC.

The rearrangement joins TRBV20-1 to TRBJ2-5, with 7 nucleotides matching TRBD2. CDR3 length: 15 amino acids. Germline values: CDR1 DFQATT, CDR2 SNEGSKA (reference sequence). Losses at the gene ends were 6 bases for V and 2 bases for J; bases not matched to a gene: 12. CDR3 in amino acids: CSAIRASGQQETQYF. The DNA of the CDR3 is TGCAGTGCAATTCGGGCTAGCGGCCAACAAGAGACCCAGTACTTC.

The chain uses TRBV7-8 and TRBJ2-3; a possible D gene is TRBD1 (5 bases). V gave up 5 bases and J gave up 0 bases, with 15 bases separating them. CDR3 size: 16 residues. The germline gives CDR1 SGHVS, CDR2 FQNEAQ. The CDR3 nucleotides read TGTGCCAGCAGCGCAGGCTTAGACAGAAGCACAGATACGCAGTATTTT. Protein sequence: CASSAGLDRSTDTQYF. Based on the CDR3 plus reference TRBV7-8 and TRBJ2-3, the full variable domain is GAGVSQSPRYKVAKRGQDVALRCDPISGHVSLFWYQQALGQGPEFLTYFQNEAQLDKSGLPSDRFFAERPEGSVSTLKIQRTQQEDSAVYLCASSAGLDRSTDTQYFGPGTRLTVL.

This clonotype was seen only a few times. The CDR3 is CASSAIPRGNEKLFF. The DNA for the CDR3 is TGTGCCAGCAGCGCCATTCCAAGGGGCAATGAAAAACTGTTTTTT. The chain uses TRBV7-9 and TRBJ1-4; D may be TRBD1 (5 bases). The CDR3 covers 15 residues. Trimming took 5 bases from V and 5 from J, leaving 15 bases between them. The germline gives CDR1 SEHNR, CDR2 FQNEAQ (reference sequence).

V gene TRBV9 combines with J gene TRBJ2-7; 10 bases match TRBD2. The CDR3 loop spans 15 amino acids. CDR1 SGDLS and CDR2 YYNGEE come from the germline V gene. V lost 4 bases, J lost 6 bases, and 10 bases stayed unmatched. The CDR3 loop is CASSPGLLAGAEQYF. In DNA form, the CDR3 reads TGTGCCAGCAGCCCCGGTCTCCTAGCGGGAGCCGAGCAGTACTTC.

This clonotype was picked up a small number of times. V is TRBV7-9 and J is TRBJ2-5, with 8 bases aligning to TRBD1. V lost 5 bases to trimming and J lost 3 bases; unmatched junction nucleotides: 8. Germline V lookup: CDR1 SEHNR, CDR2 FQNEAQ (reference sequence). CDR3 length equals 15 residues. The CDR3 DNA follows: TGTGCCAGCAGCCCCCGGGACAGGAGAAAAGAGACCCAGTACTTC. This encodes CASSPRDRRKETQYF.

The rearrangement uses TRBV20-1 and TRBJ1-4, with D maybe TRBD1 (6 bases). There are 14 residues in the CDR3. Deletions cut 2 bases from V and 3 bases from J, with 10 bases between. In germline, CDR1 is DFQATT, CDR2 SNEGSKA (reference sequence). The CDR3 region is CSARPQGSNEKLFF. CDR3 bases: TGCAGTGCTAGACCACAGGGATCTAATGAAAAACTGTTTTTT.

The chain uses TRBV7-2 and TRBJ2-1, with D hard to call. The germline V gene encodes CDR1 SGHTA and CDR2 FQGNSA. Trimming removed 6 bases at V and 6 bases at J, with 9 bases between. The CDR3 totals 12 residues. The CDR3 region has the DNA TGTGCCAGCAGGGGTCCGTTCAATGAGCAGTTCTTC. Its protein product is CASRGPFNEQFF.

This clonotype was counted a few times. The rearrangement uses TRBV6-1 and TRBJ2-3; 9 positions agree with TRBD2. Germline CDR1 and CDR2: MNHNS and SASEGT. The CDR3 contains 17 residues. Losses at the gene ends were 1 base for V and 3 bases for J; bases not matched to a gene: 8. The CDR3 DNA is TGTGCCAGCAGTGAAGGGATAGCGGGAGCTCGGACAGATACGCAGTATTTT. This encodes CASSEGIAGARTDTQYF.

The CDR3 nucleotides read TGTGCCAGCAGTACACCAGGCACTGAAGCTTTCTTT. It specifies CASSTPGTEAFF. The chain combines TRBV6-5 with TRBJ1-1; D call uncertain. V was trimmed by 5 bases and J by 4 bases, leaving 8 bases between them. This CDR3 has 12 residues. Germline lookup yields CDR1 MNHEY and CDR2 SVGAGI.

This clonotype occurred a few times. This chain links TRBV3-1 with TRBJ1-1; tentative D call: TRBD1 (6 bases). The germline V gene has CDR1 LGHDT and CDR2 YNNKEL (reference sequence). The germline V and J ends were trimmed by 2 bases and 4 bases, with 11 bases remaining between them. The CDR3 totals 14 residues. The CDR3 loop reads CASSQRGSRTEAFF. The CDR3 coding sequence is TGTGCCAGCAGCCAAAGGGGGTCTCGCACTGAAGCTTTCTTT.

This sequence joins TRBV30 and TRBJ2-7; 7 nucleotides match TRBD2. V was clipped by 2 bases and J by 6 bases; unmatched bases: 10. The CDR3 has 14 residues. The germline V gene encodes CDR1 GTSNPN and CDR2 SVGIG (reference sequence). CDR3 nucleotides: TGTGCCTGGAGTAACGGGGGGAAGGCGGGCGAGCAGTACTTC. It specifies CAWSNGGKAGEQYF.

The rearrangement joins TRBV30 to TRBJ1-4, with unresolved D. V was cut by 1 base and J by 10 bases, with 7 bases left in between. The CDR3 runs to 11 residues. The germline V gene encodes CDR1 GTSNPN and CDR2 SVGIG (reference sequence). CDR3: CAWSAGLKLFF. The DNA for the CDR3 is TGTGCCTGGAGTGCTGGGCTAAAACTGTTTTTT. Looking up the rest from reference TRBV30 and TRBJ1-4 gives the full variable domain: SQTIHQWPATLVQPVGSPLSLECTVEGTSNPNLYWYRQAAGRGLQLLFYSVGIGQISSEVPQNLSASRPQDRQFILSSKKLLLSDSGFYLCAWSAGLKLFFGSGTQLSVL.

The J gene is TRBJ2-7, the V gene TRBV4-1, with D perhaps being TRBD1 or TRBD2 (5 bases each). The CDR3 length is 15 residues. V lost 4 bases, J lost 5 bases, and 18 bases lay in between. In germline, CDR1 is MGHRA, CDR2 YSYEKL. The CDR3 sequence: CASSPGAGPQNEQYF. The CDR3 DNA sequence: TGCGCCAGCAGCCCCGGGGCAGGCCCCCAGAACGAGCAGTACTTC.

The CDR3 here is CASRGDRAERYGYTF. The CDR3, as DNA: TGTGCCAGCAGGGGGGACAGGGCGGAACGCTATGGCTACACCTTC. V and J are TRBV2 and TRBJ1-2, with 9 positions matching TRBD1. The ends lost 6 bases at V and 4 bases at J; junction bases unmatched: 9. The CDR3 has 15 amino acids. Germline V gives CDR1 SNHLY, CDR2 FYNNEI.

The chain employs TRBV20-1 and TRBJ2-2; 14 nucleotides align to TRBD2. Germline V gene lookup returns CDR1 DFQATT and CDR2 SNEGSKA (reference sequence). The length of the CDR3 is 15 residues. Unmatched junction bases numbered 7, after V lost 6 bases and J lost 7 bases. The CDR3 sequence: CSAIGTSGSSGELFF. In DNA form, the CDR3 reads TGCAGTGCCATAGGGACTAGCGGGAGTAGCGGGGAGCTGTTTTTT.

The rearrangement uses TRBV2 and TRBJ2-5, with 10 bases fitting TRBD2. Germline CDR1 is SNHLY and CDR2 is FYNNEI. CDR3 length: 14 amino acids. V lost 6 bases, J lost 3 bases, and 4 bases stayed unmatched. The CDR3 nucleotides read TGTGCCAGCAGCGACGGACTAGCGGAAGAGACCCAGTACTTC. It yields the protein CASSDGLAEETQYF.

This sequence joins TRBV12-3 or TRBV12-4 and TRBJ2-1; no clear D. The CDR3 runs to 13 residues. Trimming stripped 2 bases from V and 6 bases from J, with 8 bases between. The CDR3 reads CASSLWRSNEQFF. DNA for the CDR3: TGTGCCAGCAGTTTATGGCGGAGCAATGAGCAGTTCTTC.

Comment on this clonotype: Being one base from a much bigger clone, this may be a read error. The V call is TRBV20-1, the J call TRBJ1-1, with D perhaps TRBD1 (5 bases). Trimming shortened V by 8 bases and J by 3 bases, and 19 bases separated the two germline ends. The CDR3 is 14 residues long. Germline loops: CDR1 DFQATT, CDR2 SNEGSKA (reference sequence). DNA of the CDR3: TGCAGTACGAGTACGGGCGAAGGGGACACTGAAGCTTTCTTT. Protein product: CSTSTGEGDTEAFF.